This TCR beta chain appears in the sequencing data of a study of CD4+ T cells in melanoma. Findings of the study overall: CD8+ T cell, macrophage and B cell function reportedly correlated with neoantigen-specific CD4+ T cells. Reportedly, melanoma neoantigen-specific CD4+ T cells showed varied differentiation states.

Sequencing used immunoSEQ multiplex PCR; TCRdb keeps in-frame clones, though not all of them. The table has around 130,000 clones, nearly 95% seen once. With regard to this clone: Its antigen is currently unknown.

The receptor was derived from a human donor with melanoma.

CDR3 nucleotide sequence: TGTGCCAGCAGCTACAGGACTAGCGGGCGTACAGATACGCAGTATTTT. Translation gives CASSYRTSGRTDTQYF. The chain combines TRBV9 with TRBJ2-3, with 11 bases fitting TRBD2. Unmatched junction bases numbered 7, after V lost 4 bases and J lost 3 bases. Germline loops: CDR1 SGDLS, CDR2 YYNGEE. The CDR3 loop spans 16 amino acids.